Listed here are 2 T cell receptor beta chains from one sample, sequenced in a study of T cell responses to AZD1222 COVID-19 vaccine. Sequencing was performed with immunoSEQ multiplex PCR; in TCRdb, only in-frame clones are kept and a portion is missing. Among some 60,000 clones listed, roughly nine tenths were seen once. Specimen: peripheral blood, collected 28 days after the second AZD1222 dose. Receptors were obtained from an adult who received the AZD1222 COVID-19 vaccine.

The V and J genes are TRBV5-8 and TRBJ2-1; D is undetermined. Germline values: CDR1 SGHTS, CDR2 YDEGEE. With 4 bases removed from V and 1 base from J, the gap between germline ends came to 12 bases. The CDR3 totals 15 residues. The CDR3 nucleotides are TGTGCCAGCAGCCTGAAGAGCATTTCCTACAATGAGCAGTTCTTC. It translates to CASSLKSISYNEQFF.

This chain connects TRBV6-4 to TRBJ1-2, with 8 positions matching TRBD1. CDR3 length equals 15 residues. Germline V gives CDR1 MRHNA, CDR2 SNTAGT. Trimming cost V 6 bases and J 1 base; bases outside gene matches: 7. CDR3 nucleotide sequence: TGTGCCAGCAGAGAGTGGGGACAGGATAACTATGGCTACACCTTC. Protein sequence: CASREWGQDNYGYTF.